Below are 31 T cell receptor beta chains sequenced from a single sample in a study of neurological immune-mediated disorders. TCRdb called the 5' RACE reads again in MiXCR, with one record for every CDR3 protein. The sample records about 20,000 distinct CDR3 sequences, roughly 2.6% being singletons. The sample comprised PBMCs. These receptors were obtained from a young woman with multiple sclerosis.

Ten or more counts support this clonotype. This chain links TRBV20-1 with TRBJ1-1; no firm D call. The CDR3 runs 11 residues. The germline CDR1 and CDR2 sequences are DFQATT and SNEGSKA (reference sequence). The CDR3 protein is CICAGFREAFF. DNA for the CDR3: TGCATTTGTGCGGGTTTCCGAGAAGCTTTCTTT.

This clonotype appeared many times. The gene calls are TRBV12-3 or TRBV12-4 and TRBJ2-3, with 7 bases fitting TRBD2. V was clipped by 6 bases and J by 4 bases; unmatched bases: 7. This CDR3 has 14 residues. The CDR3 region is CASSLQRGSDTQYF. Here the CDR3 DNA reads TGTGCCAGCAGCCTCCAGCGGGGCTCAGATACGCAGTATTTT.

This clonotype has ten or more counts. The rearrangement links TRBV20-1 to TRBJ1-1; 8 bases fit TRBD1. The CDR3 consists of 12 residues. Per the germline V gene, CDR1 is DFQATT and CDR2 is SNEGSKA (reference sequence). Trimming at V came to 5 bases and at J to 1 base, leaving 0 bases not matched to a gene. CDR3 DNA sequence: TGCAGTGCTGGACAGGGGAACACTGAAGCTTTCTTT. It codes for CSAGQGNTEAFF.

This clonotype appeared many times. The chain combines TRBV10-3 with TRBJ2-7; 8 positions agree with TRBD1. This CDR3 comprises 14 residues. Germline lookup yields CDR1 ENHRY and CDR2 SYGVKD. Unmatched junction bases numbered 10, after V lost 10 bases and J lost 2 bases. As DNA, the CDR3 is TGTGCCACCTGTCCCGGGACAGGCCCCTACGAGCAGTACTTC. Its translation: CATCPGTGPYEQYF.

There are many counts of this clonotype. V is TRBV15 and J is TRBJ2-1; perhaps D is TRBD1 or TRBD2 (7 bases each). CDR1 and CDR2 from the germline V gene are LNHNV and YYDKDF (reference sequence). The CDR3 loop spans 16 amino acids. V lost 0 bases and J lost 3, with 12 bases in between. CDR3: CATSRDQGGFYNEQFF. The CDR3 nucleotides are TGTGCCACCAGCAGAGATCAGGGGGGGTTCTACAATGAGCAGTTCTTC.

This clonotype was detected many times. The chain employs TRBV10-2 and TRBJ1-5; D gene ambiguous. V was pared by 4 bases and J by 6 bases, with 10 bases between. CDR3 size: 13 residues. Per germline, CDR1 WSHSY and CDR2 SAAADI. CDR3 protein: CASSAAYSQPQHF. Here the CDR3 DNA reads TGCGCCAGCAGTGCTGCATACAGTCAGCCCCAGCATTTT.

This clonotype is medium-sized within its sample. The CDR3 here is CASTGPYEQYF. In nucleotides, the CDR3 is TGTGCCAGCACCGGCCCCTACGAGCAGTACTTC. The chain recombines TRBV28 with TRBJ2-7; D unclear. Germline CDR1 and CDR2: MDHEN and SYDVKM. The CDR3 spans 11 residues. With 7 bases removed from V and 2 bases from J, the gap between germline ends came to 6 bases.

There are many counts of this clonotype. The chain joins TRBV3-1 to TRBJ2-1; no reliable D call. Germline CDR1 reads LGHDT; CDR2 reads YNNKEL (reference sequence). V was clipped by 2 bases and J by 2 bases, with 10 bases between them. CDR3 size: 15 residues. The CDR3 DNA sequence: TGTGCCAGCAGCCAACGTCTTAGAACCTACAATGAGCAGTTCTTC. This sequence encodes CASSQRLRTYNEQFF.

This clonotype has a count of ten or more. The genes are TRBV12-3 or TRBV12-4 and TRBJ1-5, with D tentatively TRBD1 (5 bases). V was shortened by 6 bases and J by 4 bases, with 10 bases between the two germline ends. CDR3 size: 13 residues. The CDR3: CASSLRGNQPQHF. The CDR3 DNA reads TGTGCCAGCAGCCTTCGGGGGAATCAGCCCCAGCATTTT.

This clonotype was seen repeatedly, ten times or more. This chain joins TRBV3-1 and TRBJ2-1; D may match TRBD1 or TRBD2 (5 bases each). The CDR3 has 13 amino acids. CDR1 is LGHDT and CDR2 is YNNKEL in the germline V gene (reference sequence). V was pared by 0 bases and J by 8 bases, with 8 bases between. Written as DNA, the CDR3 is TGTGCCAGCAGCCAAGATAGGGACCATGAGCAGTTCTTC. This translates into CASSQDRDHEQFF.

This clonotype showed up many times. This chain links TRBV10-3 with TRBJ2-1, with D maybe TRBD2 (5 bases). Per the germline V gene, CDR1 is ENHRY and CDR2 is SYGVKD. CDR3 size: 14 residues. V gave up 2 bases and J gave up 10 bases, with 15 bases separating them. The CDR3 sequence: CAISETLKTGEQFF. The CDR3 DNA follows: TGTGCCATCAGTGAGACCCTTAAAACGGGGGAGCAGTTCTTC.

Many counts were recorded for this clonotype. The chain carries TRBV12-3 or TRBV12-4 and TRBJ1-1; D is ambiguous. V dropped 3 bases and J dropped 0 bases, with 2 bases sitting between them. CDR3 size: 12 residues. CDR3 protein: CASSFMNTEAFF. The DNA for the CDR3 is TGTGCCAGCAGTTTTATGAACACTGAAGCTTTCTTT.

The genes are TRBV12-3 or TRBV12-4 and TRBJ1-2; the match to TRBD1 covers 9 bases. V was clipped by 7 bases and J by 6 bases; unmatched bases: 9. CDR3 length: 14 residues. The CDR3 DNA reads TGTGCCAGCATCAGAACAGGGGGCGTAAATGGCTACACCTTC. It yields the protein CASIRTGGVNGYTF.

This clonotype was found a few times. The chain links TRBV4-1 to TRBJ2-1; D call uncertain. Trimming removed 1 base from V and 5 bases from J, with 12 bases in between. Germline-derived CDR1 and CDR2 are MGHRA and YSYEKL. The CDR3 contains 15 residues. For the CDR3, the DNA is TGCGCCAGCAGCCAAGCGTTACAATCCAACAATGAGCAGTTCTTC. Translation gives CASSQALQSNNEQFF.

Many counts were recorded for this clonotype. The chain employs TRBV6-2 or TRBV6-3 and TRBJ2-7, with 11 bases lining up with TRBD2. V dropped 5 bases and J dropped 3; count of bases not matched to a gene: 6. Germline V gene data show CDR1 as MNHEY and CDR2 as SVGEGT. This CDR3 has 15 amino acids. The CDR3 DNA sequence: TGTGCCAGCAGTCGTCTAGCGGGAGGTCACTACGAGCAGTACGTC. Translation: CASSRLAGGHYEQYV.

This clonotype was seen many times. CDR3 loop: CASSRSPGLAGKSEQFF. The CDR3 DNA reads TGTGCCAGCAGCCGGAGTCCGGGACTAGCGGGAAAGAGTGAGCAGTTCTTC. V and J are TRBV7-6 and TRBJ2-1; 13 nucleotides agree with TRBD2. CDR1 SGHVS and CDR2 FNYEAQ come from the germline V gene. V dropped 5 bases and J dropped 9; count of bases not matched to a gene: 13. There are 17 residues in the CDR3.

This clonotype was counted many times. This sequence joins TRBV6-1 and TRBJ1-5; D is perhaps TRBD1 (6 bases). The CDR3 consists of 16 residues. V shed 5 bases and J shed 2 bases, with 16 bases lying between them. Germline V gene lookup returns CDR1 MNHNS and CDR2 SASEGT. In DNA, the CDR3 is TGTGCCAGCAGTCCACAGGGATTTGGCGGCAATCAGCCCCAGCATTTT. This codes for CASSPQGFGGNQPQHF.

This clonotype was detected ten times or more. The gene calls are TRBV7-6 and TRBJ2-5; tentative D call: TRBD1 (5 bases). The CDR3 sequence is 15 residues long. CDR1 is SGHVS, CDR2 FNYEAQ, per germline. Trimming removed 3 bases at V and 0 bases at J, with 11 bases between. CDR3 in amino acids: CASSLDQGYQETQYF. The DNA of the CDR3 is TGTGCCAGCAGCTTGGACCAGGGTTACCAAGAGACCCAGTACTTC.

This clonotype was observed at least ten times. The chain joins TRBV3-1 to TRBJ2-3, with 10 bases matching TRBD2. CDR3 size: 16 residues. V trimming: 3 bases; J trimming: 3 bases; junction bases outside the gene matches: 6. Germline values: CDR1 LGHDT, CDR2 YNNKEL (reference sequence). The CDR3 reads CASSQAAGGQTDTQYF. CDR3 in DNA: TGTGCCAGCAGCCAGGCAGCGGGGGGGCAAACAGATACGCAGTATTTT.

This clonotype was counted many times. The V call is TRBV5-1, the J call TRBJ1-1; unclear D gene. CDR1 SGHRS and CDR2 YFSETQ come from the germline V gene. Between the trimmed V and J ends, which lost 0 bases and 5 bases, there was a span of 8 bases. The CDR3 is 13 amino acids. For the CDR3, the DNA is TGCGCCAGCAGCTTGGAACAGAGGACTGAAGCTTTCTTT. This codes for CASSLEQRTEAFF.

This clonotype has a handful of counts. One junction end disagrees with the germline gene, perhaps due to a read error. In nucleotides, the CDR3 is TGTGCCAGCAGCCCGACAGGGGGCGAGAATTCACCCCTACACTTT. This gives the protein CASSPTGGENSPLHF. The rearrangement joins TRBV7-6 to TRBJ1-6; 10 bases agree with TRBD1. CDR1 and CDR2 (germline): SGHVS, FNYEAQ. The CDR3 loop spans 15 amino acids.

The chain employs TRBV7-6 and TRBJ2-7; D is uncertain. Deletions cut 0 bases from V and 1 base from J, with 4 bases between. The CDR3 extends over 13 amino acids. The germline CDR1 and CDR2 sequences are SGHVS and FNYEAQ. The CDR3 loop is CASSLARSYEQYV. The DNA of the CDR3 is TGTGCCAGCAGCTTAGCGAGATCCTACGAGCAGTACGTC.

This clonotype was observed a few times. The junction and the germline gene differ at one end; a read error may be behind it. The chain combines TRBV7-7 with TRBJ2-3, with 14 bases matching TRBD2. The CDR3 contains 16 residues. Per germline, CDR1 SSHAT and CDR2 FNYEAQ (reference sequence). Here the CDR3 DNA reads TGTGCTAGCAGCCAGGGACTAGCGGGAGATACAGATACGCAGTATTTT. Encoded protein: CASSQGLAGDTDTQYF.

This clonotype was seen repeatedly, ten times or more. The chain employs TRBV3-1 and TRBJ1-6; D ambiguous. V was shortened by 1 base and J by 7 bases, with 5 bases between the two germline ends. Germline V gene lookup returns CDR1 LGHDT and CDR2 YNNKEL (reference sequence). The CDR3 loop spans 13 amino acids. The CDR3 DNA follows: TGTGCCAGCAGCCAAGGAGCCAATTCACCCCTCCACTTT. It encodes CASSQGANSPLHF.

Judged by abundance, this clonotype is medium-sized. This chain uses TRBV6-5 with TRBJ2-1, with D perhaps TRBD2 (6 bases). The V end was cut by 2 bases, the J end by 6 bases, with 8 bases between. This CDR3 contains 13 residues. Germline assignment: CDR1 MNHEY and CDR2 SVGAGI. CDR3 in DNA: TGTGCCAGCAGTTACGGAGGGGTCAATGAGCAGTTCTTC. Its protein is CASSYGGVNEQFF.

This clonotype was picked up many times. DNA of the CDR3: TGCGCCAGCAGCTTAACGCCTGACGGACCAGATACGCAGTATTTT. Amino acids: CASSLTPDGPDTQYF. This chain links TRBV5-1 with TRBJ2-3, with unresolved D. CDR1 and CDR2 from the germline V gene are SGHRS and YFSETQ. Trimming took off 2 bases at V and 4 bases at J, with 14 bases between the two ends. This CDR3 has 15 residues.

This clonotype was observed at least ten times. The rearrangement uses TRBV10-3 and TRBJ1-2; a weak D match, TRBD1 (5 bases). V was trimmed by 5 bases and J by 5 bases, leaving 24 bases between them. The CDR3 sequence is 17 residues long. Germline V CDR1 and CDR2: ENHRY, SYGVKD. CDR3 sequence: CAISFNPSTDLIYGYTF. The CDR3 DNA reads TGTGCCATCAGTTTTAACCCCTCGACAGACCTAATTTATGGCTACACCTTC.

This clonotype has at least ten counts. This sequence joins TRBV7-9 and TRBJ2-5; perhaps TRBD1 as D (6 bases). Germline assignment: CDR1 SEHNR and CDR2 FQNEAQ (reference sequence). This CDR3 contains 14 residues. The V and J ends lost 3 bases and 1 base respectively, with 9 bases between them. CDR3 sequence: CASSFLGAQETQYF. In nucleotides, the CDR3 is TGTGCCAGCAGCTTCTTGGGGGCCCAAGAGACCCAGTACTTC. Together with reference TRBV7-9 and TRBJ2-5, the CDR3 gives the full variable domain: DTGVSQNPRHKITKRGQNVTFRCDPISEHNRLYWYRQTLGQGPEFLTYFQNEAQLEKSRLLSDRFSAERPKGSFSTLEIQRTEQGDSAMYLCASSFLGAQETQYFGPGTRLLVL.

This clonotype was detected many times. V and J are TRBV27 and TRBJ1-1; 11 nucleotides line up with TRBD1. Germline CDR1 and CDR2: MNHEY and SMNVEV (reference sequence). This CDR3 has 17 residues. The V segment lost 0 bases and the J segment 3 bases; nucleotides outside the gene matches: 6. The CDR3 reads CASSLSPGDRGDTEAFF. As DNA, the CDR3 is TGTGCCAGCAGTTTATCCCCGGGGGACAGGGGGGACACTGAAGCTTTCTTT.

This clonotype was observed many times. The chain uses TRBV10-3 and TRBJ1-6; maybe TRBD1 (5 bases). The CDR3 has 13 residues. Trimming stripped 6 bases from V and 5 bases from J, with 8 bases between. The germline V gene has CDR1 ENHRY and CDR2 SYGVKD. The CDR3 coding sequence is TGTGCCATCAGGCGGGGGGATAATTCACCCCTCCACTTT. Translation: CAIRRGDNSPLHF.

This clonotype was recorded at least ten times. The chain employs TRBV5-6 and TRBJ2-5; 7 positions match TRBD2. Looked up from germline, CDR1 is SGHDT and CDR2 is YYEEEE. The CDR3 has 14 amino acids. V trimming: 6 bases; J trimming: 4 bases; junction bases outside the gene matches: 9. In DNA form, the CDR3 reads TGTGCCAGCATCATAGCGGGTACTCGAGAGACCCAGTACTTC. This sequence encodes CASIIAGTRETQYF.